This TCR beta chain was recorded in a study of beta chain features in type 1 diabetes. For the study at large: Patients looked much like healthy donors when it came to age, gender and cell yields. Study results and caveats: PCR could preferentially amplify shorter templates, alike in patients and controls. The study found moderately but significantly shorter TCRB CDR3s in all four CD4+ subsets of Type 1 diabetes patients. A greater similarity of naive, central memory and Treg TCRB repertoires was seen among patients than among healthy donors.

The sequenced template was cDNA made from the entire isolated RNA. Measured with immunoSEQ multiplex PCR; TCRdb has only the in-frame clones, and not every one. Of over 150,000 clones in the sample, approximately 8% were seen once. V was pared by 6 bases and J by 11 bases, with 18 bases between. Germline loops: CDR1 MDHEN, CDR2 SYDVKM. There are 13 residues in the CDR3. Regarding this clone: Its antigen is as yet unknown.

The sequenced sample was central memory CD4+ T cells from blood. J is TRBJ2-3 and V is TRBV28, with D hard to call. This TCR came from a woman in her forties with type 1 diabetes. This CDR3 reads CASSPLVQNMQYF. CDR3 coding DNA: TGTGCCAGCAGCCCCCTGGTTCAGAATATGCAGTATTTT.